Listed below are T cell receptor beta chains from one sample, sequenced in a study of blood T cell repertoires in COVID-19. Only in-frame clones appear in the TCRdb table, and some are missing; sequencing was by immunoSEQ multiplex PCR. The table has around 170,000 clones, roughly 81% seen once. Source material: peripheral blood. These receptors were collected from a woman of 80 years or more with COVID-19, enrolled during active disease. Both conserved end residues are part of each CDR3. Fields, in order: CDR3 DNA, CDR3 protein, J gene, D gene, V gene, clone size. The D gene is left open where the match is weak. Clone size, where shown, is once, few, many, or a class for clones that have expanded.

CDR3 DNA: TGTGCCAGCAAACCGGCGGGGCGCTATGGCTACACCTTC
CDR3 protein: CASKPAGRYGYTF
J gene: TRBJ1-2
D gene: -
V gene: TRBV28
clone size: -

CDR3 DNA: TGTGCCAGCAGCTTGGGTGTCCTGTCTGGGGCCAACGTCCTGACTTTC
CDR3 protein: CASSLGVLSGANVLTF
J gene: TRBJ2-6
D gene: -
V gene: TRBV5-8
clone size: -

CDR3 DNA: TGTGCCAGCAGCTCTAGGGGGTCCGGGACTAGCGGGTTCACAGATACGCAGTATTTT
CDR3 protein: CASSSRGSGTSGFTDTQYF
J gene: TRBJ2-3
D gene: TRBD2
V gene: TRBV7-6
clone size: -

CDR3 DNA: TGTGCCAGCTCACGAGACGGGGACAGTAATTCACCCCTCCACTTT
CDR3 protein: CASSRDGDSNSPLHF
J gene: TRBJ1-6
D gene: TRBD1
V gene: TRBV18
clone size: -

CDR3 DNA: TGTGCCAGCAGCGCGGGGACCAGGACCTCCTACGAGCAGTACTTC
CDR3 protein: CASSAGTRTSYEQYF
J gene: TRBJ2-7
D gene: -
V gene: TRBV5-4
clone size: few

CDR3 DNA: TGTGCCAGCAGGGACCGATACAGGGGAAAGGGAATGGCGGAGTACAATGAGCAGTTCTTC
CDR3 protein: CASRDRYRGKGMAEYNEQFF
J gene: TRBJ2-1
D gene: TRBD1
V gene: TRBV28
clone size: -

CDR3 DNA: TGTGCCAGCAGCATCCTAGTTCGCAATGAGCAGTTCTTC
CDR3 protein: CASSILVRNEQFF
J gene: TRBJ2-1
D gene: -
V gene: TRBV2
clone size: -

CDR3 DNA: TGCGCCAGCAGCTTGGCCGGGGTACAGGAGCGGGGGGTCGACAATGAGCAGTTCTTC
CDR3 protein: CASSLAGVQERGVDNEQFF
J gene: TRBJ2-1
D gene: TRBD2
V gene: TRBV5-1
clone size: few

CDR3 DNA: TGTGCCAGCAGCCAGACTAGCGGGACTACAGATACGCAGTATTTT
CDR3 protein: CASSQTSGTTDTQYF
J gene: TRBJ2-3
D gene: TRBD2
V gene: TRBV14
clone size: -

CDR3 DNA: TGCGCCAGCAGCCCAGGGACTAGCGGGACAAGCACAGATACGCAGTATTTT
CDR3 protein: CASSPGTSGTSTDTQYF
J gene: TRBJ2-3
D gene: TRBD2
V gene: TRBV5-1
clone size: -

CDR3 DNA: TGTGCCAGCAGCCCACAGGGCCTCCTCTACACCTTC
CDR3 protein: CASSPQGLLYTF
J gene: TRBJ1-2
D gene: -
V gene: TRBV7-9
clone size: -

CDR3 DNA: TGTGCCAGCAGCTTAGGAGGGGGCGGGATAGCCAATGAGCAGTTCTTC
CDR3 protein: CASSLGGGGIANEQFF
J gene: TRBJ2-1
D gene: -
V gene: TRBV11-3
clone size: -

CDR3 DNA: TGCGCCAGCAGCTTGGCAGGCGGGACCCCCTTGAATACGCAGTATTTT
CDR3 protein: CASSLAGGTPLNTQYF
J gene: TRBJ2-3
D gene: -
V gene: TRBV5-1
clone size: -

CDR3 DNA: TGTGCCAGCTCCCCTGACAGACCAACTAATGAAAAACTGTTTTTT
CDR3 protein: CASSPDRPTNEKLFF
J gene: TRBJ1-4
D gene: -
V gene: TRBV18
clone size: -

CDR3 DNA: TGTGCCTGGAGTTTTTTCGGGGGGCCACAAGAGACCCAGTACTTC
CDR3 protein: CAWSFFGGPQETQYF
J gene: TRBJ2-5
D gene: -
V gene: TRBV30
clone size: -

CDR3 DNA: TGCGCCAGCAGCTCCCAGGGGTTTTTAGAGACCCAGTACTTC
CDR3 protein: CASSSQGFLETQYF
J gene: TRBJ2-5
D gene: -
V gene: TRBV5-1
clone size: -

CDR3 DNA: TGCGCCAGCAGCCTGGGACTAGACGGGCTATACGAGCAGTACTTC
CDR3 protein: CASSLGLDGLYEQYF
J gene: TRBJ2-7
D gene: TRBD2
V gene: TRBV4-1
clone size: -

CDR3 DNA: TGCGCCAGCAGCTTGGACAGAGATGAGCAGTTCTTC
CDR3 protein: CASSLDRDEQFF
J gene: TRBJ2-1
D gene: -
V gene: TRBV5-1
clone size: -

CDR3 DNA: TGCGCCAGCAGCCGCCGGGACAGGGGCACAACTAATGAAAAACTGTTTTTT
CDR3 protein: CASSRRDRGTTNEKLFF
J gene: TRBJ1-4
D gene: TRBD1
V gene: TRBV4-3
clone size: once

CDR3 DNA: TGTGCCAGCAGCCCTGCCGCCGGGACTAACTATGGCTACACCTTC
CDR3 protein: CASSPAAGTNYGYTF
J gene: TRBJ1-2
D gene: -
V gene: TRBV11-2
clone size: -

CDR3 DNA: TGTGCCAGCAGTCTTAGGAACACTGAAGCTTTCTTT
CDR3 protein: CASSLRNTEAFF
J gene: TRBJ1-1
D gene: -
V gene: TRBV12-3/TRBV12-4
clone size: -

CDR3 DNA: TGTGCCAGCAGCGCCTCAGGCGTCGGCGAGACCCAGTACTTC
CDR3 protein: CASSASGVGETQYF
J gene: TRBJ2-5
D gene: -
V gene: TRBV7-9
clone size: -

CDR3 DNA: TGTGCCAGCAGTCCAGGGGGACAGAGCTACGAGCAGTACTTC
CDR3 protein: CASSPGGQSYEQYF
J gene: TRBJ2-7
D gene: TRBD1
V gene: TRBV28
clone size: once

CDR3 DNA: TGTGCCAGCAGCGTATGCGAGCTTAGAGCCAAAAACATTCAGTACTTC
CDR3 protein: CASSVCELRAKNIQYF
J gene: TRBJ2-4
D gene: -
V gene: TRBV9
clone size: -

CDR3 DNA: TGTGCCAGCAGTTCCACCAGGGGTGAGCCCCAGCATTTT
CDR3 protein: CASSSTRGEPQHF
J gene: TRBJ1-5
D gene: -
V gene: TRBV6-5
clone size: -

CDR3 DNA: TGTGCCAGCAGCCCCAGGGCAGGACCAACTGGCACAGATACGCAGTATTTT
CDR3 protein: CASSPRAGPTGTDTQYF
J gene: TRBJ2-3
D gene: -
V gene: TRBV7-7
clone size: -

CDR3 DNA: TGTGCCAGTAGTATAGGGAGGGAGATAGGGGACTACGAGCAGTACTTC
CDR3 protein: CASSIGREIGDYEQYF
J gene: TRBJ2-7
D gene: -
V gene: TRBV19
clone size: -

CDR3 DNA: TGTGCCAGCAGCGTGACTAGCGGGGGCGAGCAGTACTTC
CDR3 protein: CASSVTSGGEQYF
J gene: TRBJ2-7
D gene: TRBD2
V gene: TRBV7-3
clone size: -

CDR3 DNA: TGTGCCAGCAGTCCCTTAACTAGCGGGAGTACAGATACGCAGTATTTT
CDR3 protein: CASSPLTSGSTDTQYF
J gene: TRBJ2-3
D gene: TRBD2
V gene: TRBV28
clone size: -

CDR3 DNA: TGCGCCAGCAGCCCCTGGGGGGTTCCCACCGGGGAGCTGTTTTTT
CDR3 protein: CASSPWGVPTGELFF
J gene: TRBJ2-2
D gene: -
V gene: TRBV4-3
clone size: -

CDR3 DNA: TGTGCCAGCAGCCAACGGGGGTTGAGCACTGAAGCTTTCTTT
CDR3 protein: CASSQRGLSTEAFF
J gene: TRBJ1-1
D gene: -
V gene: TRBV27
clone size: -

CDR3 DNA: TGTGCCTGGAGCGTCGACAGGGGGTTTAGGGCTTTCTTT
CDR3 protein: CAWSVDRGFRAFF
J gene: TRBJ1-1
D gene: TRBD1
V gene: TRBV30
clone size: -

CDR3 DNA: TGTGCCAGCAGCCGCGGGGGGGGATTGGATACGCAGTATTTT
CDR3 protein: CASSRGGGLDTQYF
J gene: TRBJ2-3
D gene: TRBD2
V gene: TRBV7-2
clone size: -

CDR3 DNA: TGCGCCAGCAGCTTGACGGGACAGACCCTCTATGGCTACACCTTC
CDR3 protein: CASSLTGQTLYGYTF
J gene: TRBJ1-2
D gene: TRBD1
V gene: TRBV5-1
clone size: -